This T cell receptor beta chain was identified in a study of molecular identifiers for immune sequencing clone quantification. TCRdb ran MiXCR on the PCR reads and lists one entry per CDR3 protein. The sample has a few hundred thousand distinct CDR3 sequences; about 26% are singletons. The CDR3 runs to 13 residues. The J segment lost 2 bases and the V segment lost 5 bases, leaving 2 bases of the junction unmatched. The germline gives CDR1 SQVTM, CDR2 ANQGSEA. The specimen sequenced was naive CD8+ T cells from blood, with Jurkat cell RNA spiked in. Subset given: FACS-sorted CD8+CD4-CCR7+CD45RA+ naive T cells. This rearrangement joins TRBV29-1 to TRBJ1-5; 8 positions agree with TRBD1. This clonotype originated in a human donor in good health. Some libraries in this study had Jurkat cell RNA spiked in. CDR3 in DNA: TGCAGCGTTACGACAGGGGGCAATCAGCCCCAGCATTTT. Translated: CSVTTGGNQPQHF. The entire variable domain, with the rest obtained from reference TRBV29-1 and TRBJ1-5, is as follows: SAVISQKPSRDICQRGTSLTIQCQVDSQVTMMFWYRQQPGQSLTLIATANQGSEATYESGFVIDKFPISRPNLTFSTLTVSNMSPEDSSIYLCSVTTGGNQPQHFGDGTRLSIL.